The T cell receptor (beta chain) under discussion was sequenced for a study of shared clonotypes between healthy human individuals. Sorted-subset replicate PCR reactions were performed with about 210 ng DNA, corresponding to roughly 27,000 T cell genomes. Generated by immunoSEQ multiplex PCR, the TCRdb table keeps only in-frame clones and is missing some. This table has roughly 890,000 clones, more than 85% appearing once. Study results and limitations: Having only a few donors restricted how much genetic and exposure-history diversity was captured. The four-donor shared clonotypes exceeded non-shared clonotypes in generation probability, with non-shared ones scoring lower.

Naivety among CD8 cells was defined by CD45RO negativity and positive CCR7 selection, thereby excluding terminally differentiated effector memory CD45RA+ cells. None of the donors, who were healthy HIV-negative adults, had recently had acute infections or vaccinations. In regard to this clone: No antigen is known for it.

The receptor was derived from a man between 25 and 39 years old in good health. Sequenced sample: naive CD8+ T cells sorted from blood.

The CDR3 is CASSGGTSGSDEQFF. The CDR3 DNA reads TGTGCCAGCAGCGGGGGGACTAGCGGGAGTGATGAGCAGTTCTTC. The chain joins TRBV7-2 to TRBJ2-1; TRBD2 matches 14 bases. The junction had 5 bases not matched to a gene; V was cut back by 5 bases and J by 8 bases. This CDR3 contains 15 residues. From germline, CDR1 is SGHTA and CDR2 FQGNSA.